This record looks at one TCR beta chain sequence and its context. This was a deep-level run. Clones were read by immunoSEQ multiplex PCR, and TCRdb kept only the in-frame ones, dropping some. The table includes around 2.1 million clones, nearly 97% detected once. The data originate from a study of shared clonotypes between healthy human individuals. Germline V gene data show CDR1 as SGDLS and CDR2 as YYNGEE. The junction had 5 bases not matched to a gene; V was cut back by 2 bases and J by 2 bases. The CDR3 is made up of 15 amino acids. The receptor was derived from a man younger than 35 in good health. Sequences were obtained from naive CD4+ T cells sorted from blood. Subset noted: CD45RA+ positively selected. The gene calls are TRBV9 and TRBJ2-3, with 7 nucleotides matching TRBD2. Here the CDR3 reads CASSVGGSLTDTQYF. The CDR3 bases are TGTGCCAGCAGCGTGGGAGGGAGCCTCACAGATACGCAGTATTTT. The complete variable domain, with remaining parts taken from reference TRBV9 and TRBJ2-3, reads DSGVTQTPKHLITATGQRVTLRCSPRSGDLSVYWYQQSLDQGLQFLIQYYNGEERAKGNILERFSAQQFPDLHSELNLSSLELGDSALYFCASSVGGSLTDTQYFGPGTRLTVL.